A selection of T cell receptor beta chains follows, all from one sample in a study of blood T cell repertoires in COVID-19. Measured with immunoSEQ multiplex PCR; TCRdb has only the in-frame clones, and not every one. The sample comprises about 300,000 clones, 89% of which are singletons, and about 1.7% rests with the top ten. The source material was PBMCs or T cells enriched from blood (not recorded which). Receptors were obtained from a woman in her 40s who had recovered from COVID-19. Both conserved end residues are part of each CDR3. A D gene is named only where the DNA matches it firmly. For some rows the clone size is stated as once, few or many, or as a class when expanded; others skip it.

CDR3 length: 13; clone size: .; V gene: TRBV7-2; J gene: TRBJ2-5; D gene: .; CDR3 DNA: TGTGCCAGCAGCCGGCGGGTGGAAGAGACCCAGTACTTC; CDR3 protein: CASSRRVEETQYF
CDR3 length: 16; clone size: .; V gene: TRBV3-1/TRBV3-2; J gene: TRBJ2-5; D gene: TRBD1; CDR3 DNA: TGTGCCAGCAGCCCCGCACCGGGACAGTTTCAAGAGACCCAGTACTTC; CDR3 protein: CASSPAPGQFQETQYF
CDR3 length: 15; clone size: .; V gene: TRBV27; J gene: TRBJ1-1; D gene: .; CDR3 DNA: TGTGCCAGCAGGCTATTGACAGGTCTGAACACTGAAGCTTTCTTT; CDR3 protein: CASRLLTGLNTEAFF
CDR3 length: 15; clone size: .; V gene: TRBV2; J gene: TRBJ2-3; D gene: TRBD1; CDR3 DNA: TGTGCCAGCAGTGTAACAGGGGTCGGCACAGATACGCAGTATTTT; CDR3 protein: CASSVTGVGTDTQYF
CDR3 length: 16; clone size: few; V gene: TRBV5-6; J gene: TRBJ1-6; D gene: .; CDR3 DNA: TGTGCCAGCAGCCCCGCGGGCCTCGTCTATAATTCACCCCTCCACTTT; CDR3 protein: CASSPAGLVYNSPLHF
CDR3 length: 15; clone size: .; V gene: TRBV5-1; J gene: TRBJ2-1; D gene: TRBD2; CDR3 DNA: TGCGCCAGCAGCTGGACTAGCGGGGGGTACAATGAGCAGTTCTTC; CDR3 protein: CASSWTSGGYNEQFF
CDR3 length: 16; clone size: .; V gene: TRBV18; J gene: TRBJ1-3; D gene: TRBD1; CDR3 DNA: TGTGCCAGCTCTCCATCCGGGACAGGGGCTGGAAACACCATATATTTT; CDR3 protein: CASSPSGTGAGNTIYF
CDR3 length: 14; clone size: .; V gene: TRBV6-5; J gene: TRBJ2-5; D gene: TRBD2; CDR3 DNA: TGTGCCGCGACGACTAGCGGGGGGGCTGAGACCCAGTACTTC; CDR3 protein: CAATTSGGAETQYF
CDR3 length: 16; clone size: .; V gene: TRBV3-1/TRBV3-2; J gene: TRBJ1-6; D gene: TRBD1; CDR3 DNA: TGTGCCAGCAGCCAAGCGACAGGGGGCATTAATTCACCCCTCCACTTT; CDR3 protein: CASSQATGGINSPLHF
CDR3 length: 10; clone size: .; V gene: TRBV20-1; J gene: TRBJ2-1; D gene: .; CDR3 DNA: TGCAGTGCCAGGGACAATGAGCAGTTCTTC; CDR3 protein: CSARDNEQFF
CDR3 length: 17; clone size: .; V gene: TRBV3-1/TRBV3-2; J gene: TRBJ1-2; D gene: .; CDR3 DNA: TGTGCCAGCAGCCAAGTCACTTCAGGGGTCCGGGGCTATGGCTACACCTTC; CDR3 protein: CASSQVTSGVRGYGYTF
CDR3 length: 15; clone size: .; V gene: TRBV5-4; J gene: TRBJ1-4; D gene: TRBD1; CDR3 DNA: TGTGCCAGCAGCCTTGGGAAAGGGGGCATGGAAAAACTGTTTTTT; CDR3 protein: CASSLGKGGMEKLFF
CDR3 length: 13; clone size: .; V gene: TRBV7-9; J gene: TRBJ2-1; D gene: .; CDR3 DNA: TGTGCCAGCTATGGCAGGGCTGTAAATGAGCAGTTCTTC; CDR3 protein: CASYGRAVNEQFF
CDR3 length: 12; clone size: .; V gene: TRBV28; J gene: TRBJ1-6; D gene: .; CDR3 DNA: TGTGCCAGCAGTTTGGCCCATTCACCCCTCCACTTT; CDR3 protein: CASSLAHSPLHF
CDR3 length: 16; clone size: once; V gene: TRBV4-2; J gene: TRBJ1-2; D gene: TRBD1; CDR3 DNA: TGTGCCAGCAGCCAAGCTAGACAGGGCCTTAACTATGGCTACACCTTC; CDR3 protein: CASSQARQGLNYGYTF
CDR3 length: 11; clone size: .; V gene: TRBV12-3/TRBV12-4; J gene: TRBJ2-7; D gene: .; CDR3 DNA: TGTGCCAGCAGCCTGACTTACGAGCAGTACTTC; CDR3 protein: CASSLTYEQYF
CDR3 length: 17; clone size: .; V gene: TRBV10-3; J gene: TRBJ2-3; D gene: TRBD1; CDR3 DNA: TGTGCCATCAGGCCCTCGGGACAGGGGGGAAACACAGATACGCAGTATTTT; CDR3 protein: CAIRPSGQGGNTDTQYF
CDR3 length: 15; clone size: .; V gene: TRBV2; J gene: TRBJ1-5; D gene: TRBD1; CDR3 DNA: TGTGCCAGCAGAGGGGACAGGGCTTTCCATCAGCCCCAGCATTTT; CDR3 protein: CASRGDRAFHQPQHF
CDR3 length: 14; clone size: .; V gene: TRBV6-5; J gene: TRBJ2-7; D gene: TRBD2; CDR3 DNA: TGTGCCAGCTTCACTACTAGCGGCCACTACGAGCAGTACTTC; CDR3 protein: CASFTTSGHYEQYF
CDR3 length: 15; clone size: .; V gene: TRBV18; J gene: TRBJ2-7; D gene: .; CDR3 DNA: TGTGCCAGCTCTCTTACCAGGGATCTTACGTACGAGCAGTACTTC; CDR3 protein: CASSLTRDLTYEQYF
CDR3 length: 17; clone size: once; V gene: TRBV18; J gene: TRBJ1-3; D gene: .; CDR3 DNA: TGTGCCAGCTCACCTAAGGGGGAAGGTTCTTTTGGAAACACCATATATTTT; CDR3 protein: CASSPKGEGSFGNTIYF
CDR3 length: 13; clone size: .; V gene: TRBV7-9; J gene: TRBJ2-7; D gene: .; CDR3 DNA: TGTGCCAGCAGCCACCTCGCGTCCCCCGAGCAGTACTTC; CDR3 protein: CASSHLASPEQYF
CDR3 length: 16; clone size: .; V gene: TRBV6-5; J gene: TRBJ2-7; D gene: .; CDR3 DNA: TGTGCCAGCAGTTCCGTTGAGGGAGCCGTCTACTACGAGCAGTACTTC; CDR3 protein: CASSSVEGAVYYEQYF
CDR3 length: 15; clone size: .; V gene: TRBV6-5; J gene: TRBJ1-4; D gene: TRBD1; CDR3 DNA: TGTGCCAGCAGTCCACCAGGGGGATTGCATGAAAAACTGTTTTTT; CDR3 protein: CASSPPGGLHEKLFF
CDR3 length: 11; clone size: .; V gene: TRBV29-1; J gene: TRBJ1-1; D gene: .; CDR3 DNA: TGCAGCGTTTCGAGGGGGACTGAAGCTTTCTTT; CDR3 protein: CSVSRGTEAFF
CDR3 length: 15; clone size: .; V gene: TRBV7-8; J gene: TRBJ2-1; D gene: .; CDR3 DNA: TGTGCCAGCAGCCTACGGGAGTCTCGTTACAATGAGCAGTTCTTC; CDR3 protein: CASSLRESRYNEQFF
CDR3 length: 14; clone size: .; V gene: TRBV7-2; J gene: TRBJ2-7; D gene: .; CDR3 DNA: TGTGCCAGCAGCTATGACAGGTACTCCTACGAGCAGTACTTC; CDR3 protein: CASSYDRYSYEQYF
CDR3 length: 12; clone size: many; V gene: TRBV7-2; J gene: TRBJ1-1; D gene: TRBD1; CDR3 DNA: TGTGCCAGCAGCGACAGGGTGACTTGGGCTTTCTTT; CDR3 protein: CASSDRVTWAFF
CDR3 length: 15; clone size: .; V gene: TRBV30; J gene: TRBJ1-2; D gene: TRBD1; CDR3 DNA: TGTGCCTCAGCCTATGGAACAGGGGGCATCTATGGCTACACCTTC; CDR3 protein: CASAYGTGGIYGYTF
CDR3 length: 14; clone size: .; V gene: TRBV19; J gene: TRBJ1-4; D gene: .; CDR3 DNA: TGTGCCAGTATTGGACAGTCAACTAATGAAAAACTGTTTTTT; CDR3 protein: CASIGQSTNEKLFF